Listed below are T cell receptor beta chains from one sample, sequenced in a study of T-cell memory formation after mild COVID-19. Each CDR3 protein is one row after TCRdb ran MiXCR on the 5' RACE reads. The sample has under 200,000 distinct CDR3 sequences, around 13% seen once; the top ten hold approximately 3.4%. Sequenced sample: PBMCs or a T cell subset sorted from them (not recorded which). These receptors were collected from a man younger than 35 who had mild COVID-19 (a few samples of this study predate the infection). Cell type and time point are not known. Each CDR3 is given with its conserved first and last residue. Fields, in order: J gene, V gene, CDR3 protein.

j_call: TRBJ1-4
v_call: TRBV5-1
cdr3_aa: CASKLVGTANEKLFF

j_call: TRBJ1-5
v_call: TRBV4-1
cdr3_aa: CASSPNPGTGSWQPQHF

j_call: TRBJ2-5
v_call: TRBV4-1
cdr3_aa: CASSPSARGAGETQYF

j_call: TRBJ1-1
v_call: TRBV5-1
cdr3_aa: CASSAQGAIAEAFF

j_call: TRBJ2-2
v_call: TRBV4-3
cdr3_aa: CASSQGLAGGLGTGELFF

j_call: TRBJ1-2
v_call: TRBV2
cdr3_aa: CASSTPGTGINYGYTF

j_call: TRBJ1-5
v_call: TRBV7-2
cdr3_aa: CASSPGSLGQPQHF

j_call: TRBJ1-5
v_call: TRBV6-2/TRBV6-3
cdr3_aa: CASSYPPREGGNQPQHF

j_call: TRBJ2-3
v_call: TRBV3-1
cdr3_aa: CASSQGVGLSTDTQYF

j_call: TRBJ2-5
v_call: TRBV27
cdr3_aa: CASSSRARETQYF

j_call: TRBJ2-5
v_call: TRBV20-1
cdr3_aa: CSATRLALQETQYF

j_call: TRBJ2-5
v_call: TRBV5-1
cdr3_aa: CASSGGARETQYF

j_call: TRBJ1-5
v_call: TRBV7-9
cdr3_aa: CASSWGTAPDQPQHF

j_call: TRBJ1-2
v_call: TRBV5-1
cdr3_aa: CASSLESDGYTF

j_call: TRBJ1-6
v_call: TRBV9
cdr3_aa: CASSVTGGQVGSPLHF

j_call: TRBJ2-3
v_call: TRBV4-1
cdr3_aa: CASSQESHPSTDTQYF

j_call: TRBJ1-5
v_call: TRBV27
cdr3_aa: CASSSSGLGGQHF

j_call: TRBJ1-4
v_call: TRBV9
cdr3_aa: CASSPTGTTNEKLFF

j_call: TRBJ1-2
v_call: TRBV12-3/TRBV12-4
cdr3_aa: CASSLVTGGSGYTF

j_call: TRBJ2-1
v_call: TRBV5-1
cdr3_aa: CASSRQGVYEQFF